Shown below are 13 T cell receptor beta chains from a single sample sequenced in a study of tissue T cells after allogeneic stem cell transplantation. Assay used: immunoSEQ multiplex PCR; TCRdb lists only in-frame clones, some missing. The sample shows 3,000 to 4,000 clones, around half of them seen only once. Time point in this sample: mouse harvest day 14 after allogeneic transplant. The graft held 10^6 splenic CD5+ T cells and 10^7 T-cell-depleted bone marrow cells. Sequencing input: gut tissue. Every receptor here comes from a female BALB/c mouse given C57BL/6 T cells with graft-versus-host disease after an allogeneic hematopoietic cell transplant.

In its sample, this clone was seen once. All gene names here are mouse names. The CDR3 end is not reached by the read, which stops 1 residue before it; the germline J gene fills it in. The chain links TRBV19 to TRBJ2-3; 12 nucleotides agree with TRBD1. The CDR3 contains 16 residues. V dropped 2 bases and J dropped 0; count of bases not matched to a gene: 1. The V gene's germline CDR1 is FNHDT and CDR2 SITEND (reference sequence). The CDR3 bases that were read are TGTGCCAGCAGTATCGGGACAGGGGGCAGTGCAGAAACGCTGTAT. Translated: CASSIGTGGSAETLY. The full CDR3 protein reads CASSIGTGGSAETLYF.

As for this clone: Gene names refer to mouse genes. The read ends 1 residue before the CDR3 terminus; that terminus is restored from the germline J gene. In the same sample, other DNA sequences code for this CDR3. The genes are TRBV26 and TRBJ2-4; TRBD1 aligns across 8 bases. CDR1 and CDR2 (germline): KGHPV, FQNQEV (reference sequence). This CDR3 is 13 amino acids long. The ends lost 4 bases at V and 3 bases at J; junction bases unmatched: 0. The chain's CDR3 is CASSPGGQNTLYF. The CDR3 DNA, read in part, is TGTGCCAGCAGTCCAGGGGGCCAAAACACCTTGTAC.

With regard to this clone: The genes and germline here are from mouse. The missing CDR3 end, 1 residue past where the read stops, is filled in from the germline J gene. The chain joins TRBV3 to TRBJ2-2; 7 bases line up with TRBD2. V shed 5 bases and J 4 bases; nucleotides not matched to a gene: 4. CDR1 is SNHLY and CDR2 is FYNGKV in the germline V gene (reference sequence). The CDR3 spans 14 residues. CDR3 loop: CASSRGGVTGQLYF. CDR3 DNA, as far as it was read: TGTGCCAGCAGCCGGGGGGGGGTCACCGGGCAGCTCTAC.

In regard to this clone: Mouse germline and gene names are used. CDR3 sequence: CASSGQGARAEQFF. The CDR3 bases that were read are TGTGCCAGCAGCGGACAGGGGGCGCGAGCTGAGCAGTTC. The genes are TRBV3 and TRBJ2-1; 11 bases align to TRBD1. The sequenced fragment ends 1 residue before the CDR3 boundary, so the rest is inferred from the germline J gene. Germline CDR1 SNHLY, CDR2 FYNGKV (reference sequence). The CDR3 has 14 residues. The V and J ends lost 5 bases and 7 bases, in that order; junction bases with no gene match: 4.

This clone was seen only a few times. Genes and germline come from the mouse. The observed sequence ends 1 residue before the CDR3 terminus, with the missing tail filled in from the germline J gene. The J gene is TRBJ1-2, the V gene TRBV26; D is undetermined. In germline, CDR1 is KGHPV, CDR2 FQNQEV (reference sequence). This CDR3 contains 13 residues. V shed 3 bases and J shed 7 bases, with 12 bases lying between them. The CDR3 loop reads CASSLLGRSDYTF. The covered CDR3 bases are TGTGCCAGCAGTCTTTTGGGGAGGAGCGACTACACC.

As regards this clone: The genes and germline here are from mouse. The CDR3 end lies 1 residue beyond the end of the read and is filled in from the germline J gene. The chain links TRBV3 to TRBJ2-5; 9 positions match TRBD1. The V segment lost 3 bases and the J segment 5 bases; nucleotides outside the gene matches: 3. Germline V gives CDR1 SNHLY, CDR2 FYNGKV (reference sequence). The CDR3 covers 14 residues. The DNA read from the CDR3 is TGTGCCAGCAGCTTGAGGGACAGGGCAGACACCCAGTAC. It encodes CASSLRDRADTQY. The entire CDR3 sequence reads CASSLRDRADTQYF.

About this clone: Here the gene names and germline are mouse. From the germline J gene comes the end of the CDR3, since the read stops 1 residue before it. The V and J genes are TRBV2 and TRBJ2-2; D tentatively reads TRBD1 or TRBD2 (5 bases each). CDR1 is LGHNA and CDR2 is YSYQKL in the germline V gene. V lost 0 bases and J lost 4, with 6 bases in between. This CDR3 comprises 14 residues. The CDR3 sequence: CASSQDGATGQLYF. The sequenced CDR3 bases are TGTGCCAGCAGCCAAGATGGGGCCACCGGGCAGCTCTAC.

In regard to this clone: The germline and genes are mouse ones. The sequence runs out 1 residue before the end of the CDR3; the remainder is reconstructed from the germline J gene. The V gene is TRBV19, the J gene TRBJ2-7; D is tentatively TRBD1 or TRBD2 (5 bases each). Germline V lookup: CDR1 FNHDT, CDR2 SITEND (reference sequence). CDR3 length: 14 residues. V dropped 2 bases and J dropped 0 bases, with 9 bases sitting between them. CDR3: CASSIRGSSYEQYF. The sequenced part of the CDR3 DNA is TGTGCCAGCAGTATCCGGGGGAGCTCCTATGAACAGTAC.

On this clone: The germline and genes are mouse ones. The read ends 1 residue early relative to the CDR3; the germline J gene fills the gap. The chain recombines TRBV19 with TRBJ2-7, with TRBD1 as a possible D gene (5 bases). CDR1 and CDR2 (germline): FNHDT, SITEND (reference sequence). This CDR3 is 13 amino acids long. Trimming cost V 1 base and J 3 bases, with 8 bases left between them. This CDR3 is CASSIKGSYEQYF. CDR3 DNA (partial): TGTGCCAGCAGTATAAAGGGGAGCTATGAACAGTAC.

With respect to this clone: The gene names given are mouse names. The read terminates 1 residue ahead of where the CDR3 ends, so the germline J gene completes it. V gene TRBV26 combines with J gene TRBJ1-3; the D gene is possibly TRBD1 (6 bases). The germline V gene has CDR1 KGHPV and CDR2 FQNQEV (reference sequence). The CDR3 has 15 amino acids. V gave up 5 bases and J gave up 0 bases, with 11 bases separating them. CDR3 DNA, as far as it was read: TGTGCCAGCAGTTCCGGGACAAATTCTGGAAATACGCTCTAT. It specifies CASSSGTNSGNTLY. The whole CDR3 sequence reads CASSSGTNSGNTLYF.

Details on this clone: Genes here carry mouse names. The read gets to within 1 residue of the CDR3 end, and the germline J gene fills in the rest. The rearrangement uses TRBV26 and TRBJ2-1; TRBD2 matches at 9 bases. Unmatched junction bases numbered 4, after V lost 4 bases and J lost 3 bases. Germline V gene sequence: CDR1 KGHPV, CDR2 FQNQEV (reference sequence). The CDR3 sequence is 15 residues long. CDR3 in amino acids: CASSPPGGGYAEQFF. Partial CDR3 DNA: TGTGCCAGCAGTCCCCCTGGGGGGGGCTATGCTGAGCAGTTC.

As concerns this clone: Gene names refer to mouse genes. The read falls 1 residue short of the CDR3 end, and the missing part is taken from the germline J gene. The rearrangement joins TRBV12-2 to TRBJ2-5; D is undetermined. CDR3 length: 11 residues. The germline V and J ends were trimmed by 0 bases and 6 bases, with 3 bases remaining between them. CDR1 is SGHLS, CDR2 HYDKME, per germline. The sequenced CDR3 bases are TGTGCCAGCTCTCTCATGGACACCCAGTAC. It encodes CASSLMDTQY. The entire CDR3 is CASSLMDTQYF.

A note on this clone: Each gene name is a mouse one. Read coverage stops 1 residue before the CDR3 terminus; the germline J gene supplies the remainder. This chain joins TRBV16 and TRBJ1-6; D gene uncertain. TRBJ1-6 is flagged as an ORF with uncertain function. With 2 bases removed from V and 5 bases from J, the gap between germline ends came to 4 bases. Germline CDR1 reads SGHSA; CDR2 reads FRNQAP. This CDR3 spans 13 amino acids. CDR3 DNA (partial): TGTGCAAGCAGCTTAACAGATAATTCGCCCCTCTAC. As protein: CASSLTDNSPLY. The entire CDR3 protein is CASSLTDNSPLYF.